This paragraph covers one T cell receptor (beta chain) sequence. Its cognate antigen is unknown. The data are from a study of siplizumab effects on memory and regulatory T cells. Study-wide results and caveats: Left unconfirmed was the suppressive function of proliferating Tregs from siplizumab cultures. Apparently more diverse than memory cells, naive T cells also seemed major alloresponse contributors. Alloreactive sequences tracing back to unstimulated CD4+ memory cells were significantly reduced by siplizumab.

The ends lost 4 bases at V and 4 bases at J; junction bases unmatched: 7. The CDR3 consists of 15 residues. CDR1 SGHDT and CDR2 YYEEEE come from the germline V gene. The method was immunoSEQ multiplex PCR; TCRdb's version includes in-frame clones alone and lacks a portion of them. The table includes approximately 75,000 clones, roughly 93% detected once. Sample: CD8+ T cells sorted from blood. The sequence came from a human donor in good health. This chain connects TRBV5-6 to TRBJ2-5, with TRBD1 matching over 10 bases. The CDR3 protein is CASSPGGQGTETQYF. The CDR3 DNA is TGTGCCAGCAGCCCGGGGGGACAGGGGACAGAGACCCAGTACTTC.